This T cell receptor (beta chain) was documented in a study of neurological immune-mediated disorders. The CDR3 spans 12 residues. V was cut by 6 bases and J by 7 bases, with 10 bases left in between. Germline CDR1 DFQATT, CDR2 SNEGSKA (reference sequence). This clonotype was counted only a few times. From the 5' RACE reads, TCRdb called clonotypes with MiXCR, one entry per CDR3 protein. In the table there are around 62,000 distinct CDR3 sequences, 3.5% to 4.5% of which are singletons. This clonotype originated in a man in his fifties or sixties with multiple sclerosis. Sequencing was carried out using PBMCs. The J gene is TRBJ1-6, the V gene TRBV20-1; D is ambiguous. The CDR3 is CSADERNSPLHF. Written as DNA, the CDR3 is TGCAGTGCAGATGAAAGGAATTCACCCCTCCACTTT.